This T cell receptor beta chain was found in a study of T-cell memory formation after mild COVID-19. Study as a whole: Among the donors, TCR clusters were largely specific to each donor. Findings of the study overall: While clones contracting from day 15 to 85 were balanced between CD4 and CD8, later expanders leaned CD4+. Among clones peaking at day 37 in the second wave, SARS-CoV-2 specificity remained unconfirmed. Chiefly within CM and EM were the contracting CD4+ clones; CD8+ ones were within EMRA.

This CDR3 is built from 15 residues. CDR1 and CDR2 (germline): SGDLS, YYNGEE. Trimming removed 0 bases at V and 5 bases at J, with 15 bases between. TCRdb recomputed calls from the 5' RACE reads with MiXCR, one row per CDR3 protein. Of hundreds of thousands of distinct CDR3 sequences in the sample, 20% to 30% were seen once. As for this clonotype: Its antigen is not identified.

The rearrangement joins TRBV9 to TRBJ2-7, with a tentative D call TRBD1 (5 bases). The source is an adult woman who had mild COVID-19 (a few samples of this study predate the infection). Cell type and time point are not known. Sequenced: PBMCs or a T cell subset sorted from them (not recorded which). The CDR3 nucleotides are TGTGCCAGCAGCGTAGAGTCGCAGGGTCGCCACGAGCAGTACTTC. Its protein is CASSVESQGRHEQYF.